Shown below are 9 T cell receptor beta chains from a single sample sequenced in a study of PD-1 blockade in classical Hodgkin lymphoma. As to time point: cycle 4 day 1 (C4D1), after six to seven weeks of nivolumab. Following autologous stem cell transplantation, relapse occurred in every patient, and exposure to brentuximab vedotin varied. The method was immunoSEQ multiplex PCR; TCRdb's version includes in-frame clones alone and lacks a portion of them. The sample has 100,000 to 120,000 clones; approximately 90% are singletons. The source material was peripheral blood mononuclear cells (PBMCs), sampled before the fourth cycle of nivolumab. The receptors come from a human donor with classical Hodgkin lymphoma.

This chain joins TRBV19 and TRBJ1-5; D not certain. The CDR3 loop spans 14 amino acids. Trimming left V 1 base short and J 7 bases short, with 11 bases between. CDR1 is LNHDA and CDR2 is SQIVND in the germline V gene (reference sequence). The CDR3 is CASSIVPGRQPQHF. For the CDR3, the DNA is TGTGCCAGTAGTATAGTCCCCGGGAGGCAGCCCCAGCATTTT.

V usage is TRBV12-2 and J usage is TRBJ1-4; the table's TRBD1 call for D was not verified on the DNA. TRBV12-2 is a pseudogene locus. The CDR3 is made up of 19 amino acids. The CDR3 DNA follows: TGTGCAAGTCGCTTACCCCCCCGCGACAGCCCAGCAACTAATGAAAAACTGTTTTTT. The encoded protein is CASRLPPRDSPATNEKLFF.

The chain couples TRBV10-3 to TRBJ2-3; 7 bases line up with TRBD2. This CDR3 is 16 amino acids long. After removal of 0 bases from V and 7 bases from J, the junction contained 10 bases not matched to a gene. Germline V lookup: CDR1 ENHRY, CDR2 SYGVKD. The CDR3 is CAISESTAGVGNTQYF. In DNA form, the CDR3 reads TGTGCCATCAGTGAGTCGACGGCGGGAGTAGGAAATACGCAGTATTTT.

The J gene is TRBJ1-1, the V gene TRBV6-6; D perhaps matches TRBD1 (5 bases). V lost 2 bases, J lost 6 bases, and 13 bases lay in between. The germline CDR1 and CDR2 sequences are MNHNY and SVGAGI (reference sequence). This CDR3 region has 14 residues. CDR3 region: CASSYTGQGAEAFF. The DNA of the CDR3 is TGTGCCAGCAGTTACACGGGCCAAGGGGCTGAAGCTTTCTTT.

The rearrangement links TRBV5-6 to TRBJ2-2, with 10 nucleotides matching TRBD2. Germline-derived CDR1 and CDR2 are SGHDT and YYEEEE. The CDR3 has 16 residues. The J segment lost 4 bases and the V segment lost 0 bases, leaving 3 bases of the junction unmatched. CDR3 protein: CASSLVGLAATGELFF. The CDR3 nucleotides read TGTGCCAGCAGCTTGGTAGGACTAGCGGCCACCGGGGAGCTGTTTTTT.

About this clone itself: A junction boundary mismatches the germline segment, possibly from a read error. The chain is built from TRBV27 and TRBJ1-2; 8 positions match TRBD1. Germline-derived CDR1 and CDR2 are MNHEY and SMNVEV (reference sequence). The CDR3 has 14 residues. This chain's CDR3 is CASSSRTGLYDYTF. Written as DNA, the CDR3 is TGTGCCAGCAGTTCGCGGACAGGGCTGTATGACTACACCTTC.

CDR3 residues: CASSLAGYEQYF. The DNA for the CDR3 is TGTGCCAGCAGCTTAGCGGGATACGAGCAGTACTTC. The gene calls are TRBV11-2 and TRBJ2-7; possibly TRBD2 for D (5 bases). The V gene lost 1 base and the J gene lost 4 bases, with 5 bases spanning the gap. The CDR3 consists of 12 residues. CDR1 is SGHAT and CDR2 is FQNNGV in the germline V gene.

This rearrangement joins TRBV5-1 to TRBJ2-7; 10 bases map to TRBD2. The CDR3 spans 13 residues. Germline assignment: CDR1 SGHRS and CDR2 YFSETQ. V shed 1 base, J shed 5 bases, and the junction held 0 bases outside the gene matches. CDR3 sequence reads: CASSLLAGDEQYF. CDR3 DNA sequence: TGCGCCAGCAGCTTGCTAGCGGGAGACGAGCAGTACTTC. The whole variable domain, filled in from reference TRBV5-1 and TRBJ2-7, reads KAGVTQTPRYLIKTRGQQVTLSCSPISGHRSVSWYQQTPGQGLQFLFEYFSETQRNKGNFPGRFSGRQFSNSRSEMNVSTLELGDSALYLCASSLLAGDEQYFGPGTRLTVT.

The CDR3 DNA follows: TGTGCCAGTGGGACAGTCCAGAGGGTGAACACTGAAGCTTTCTTT. It specifies CASGTVQRVNTEAFF. The J gene is TRBJ1-1, the V gene TRBV19, with TRBD1 matching 7 bases. Germline values: CDR1 LNHDA, CDR2 SQIVND (reference sequence). The CDR3 loop spans 15 amino acids. V shed 8 bases, J shed 0 bases, and the junction held 9 bases outside the gene matches.